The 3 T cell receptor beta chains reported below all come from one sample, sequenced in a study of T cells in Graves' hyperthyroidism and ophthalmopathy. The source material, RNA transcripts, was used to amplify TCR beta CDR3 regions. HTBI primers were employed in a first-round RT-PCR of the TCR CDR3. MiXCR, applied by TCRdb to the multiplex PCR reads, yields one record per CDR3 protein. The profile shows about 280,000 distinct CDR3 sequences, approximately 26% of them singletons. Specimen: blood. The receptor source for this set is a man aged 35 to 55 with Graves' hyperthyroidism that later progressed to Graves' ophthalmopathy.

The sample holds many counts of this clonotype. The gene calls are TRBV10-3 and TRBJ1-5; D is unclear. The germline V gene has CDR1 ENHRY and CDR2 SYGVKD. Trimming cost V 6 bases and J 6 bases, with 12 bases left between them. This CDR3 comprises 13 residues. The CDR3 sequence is CAIRGTGGQPQHF. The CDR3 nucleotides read TGTGCCATCAGGGGTACCGGCGGTCAGCCCCAGCATTTT.

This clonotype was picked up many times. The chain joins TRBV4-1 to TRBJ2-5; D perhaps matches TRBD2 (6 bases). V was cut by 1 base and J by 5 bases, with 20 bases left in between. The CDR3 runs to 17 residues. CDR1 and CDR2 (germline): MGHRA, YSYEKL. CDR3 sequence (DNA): TGCGCCAGCAGCCAAGGTGTATCGGCGGGGATGCGTGAGACCCAGTACTTC. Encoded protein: CASSQGVSAGMRETQYF.

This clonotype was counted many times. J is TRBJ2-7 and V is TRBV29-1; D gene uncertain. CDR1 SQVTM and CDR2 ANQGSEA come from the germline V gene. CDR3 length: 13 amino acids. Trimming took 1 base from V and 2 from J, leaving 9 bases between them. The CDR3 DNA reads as TGCAGCGTTGAAGCGGGCACTACCTACGAGCAGTACTTC. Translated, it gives CSVEAGTTYEQYF.